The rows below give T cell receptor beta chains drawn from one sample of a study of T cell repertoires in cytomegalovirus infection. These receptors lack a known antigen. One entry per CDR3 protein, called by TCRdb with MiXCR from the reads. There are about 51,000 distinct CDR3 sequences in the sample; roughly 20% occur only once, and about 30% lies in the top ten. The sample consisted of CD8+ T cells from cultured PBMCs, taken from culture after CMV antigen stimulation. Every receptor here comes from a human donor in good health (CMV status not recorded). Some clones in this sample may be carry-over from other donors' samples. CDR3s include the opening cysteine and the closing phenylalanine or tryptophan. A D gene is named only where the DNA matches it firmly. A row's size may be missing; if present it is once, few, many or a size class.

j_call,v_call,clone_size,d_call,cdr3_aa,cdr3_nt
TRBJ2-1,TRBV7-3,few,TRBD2,CASSGSGTSGRDEQFF,TGTGCCAGCAGCGGTTCCGGGACTAGCGGCCGTGATGAGCAGTTCTTC
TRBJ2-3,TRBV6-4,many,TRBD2,CASSSSSGGGADTQYF,TGTGCCAGCAGTTCCTCTAGCGGGGGCGGCGCAGATACGCAGTATTTT
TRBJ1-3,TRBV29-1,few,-,CSVDLRDKGNTIYF,TGCAGCGTTGATCTCCGGGACAAAGGAAACACCATATATTTT
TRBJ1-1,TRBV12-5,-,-,CASGLWTEAFF,TGTGCTAGTGGTTTGTGGACGGAAGCTTTCTTT
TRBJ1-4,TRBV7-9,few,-,CASSSPVSWEKLFF,TGTGCCAGCAGCTCCCCGGTTAGCTGGGAAAAACTGTTTTTT
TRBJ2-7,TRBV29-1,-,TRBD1,CSVLTRQGYEQYF,TGCAGCGTCCTGACGCGACAGGGCTACGAGCAGTACTTC
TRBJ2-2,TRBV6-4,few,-,CASSASPGTGELFF,TGTGCCAGCAGTGCCTCCCCAGGGACCGGGGAGCTGTTTTTT
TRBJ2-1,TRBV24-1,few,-,CATSVGEFEQFF,TGTGCCACCAGTGTCGGAGAGTTTGAGCAGTTCTTC
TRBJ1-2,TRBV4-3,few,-,CASSQDIGWEGYTF,TGCGCCAGCAGCCAAGACATTGGCTGGGAAGGCTACACCTTC
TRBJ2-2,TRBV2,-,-,CASNIAGTANTGELFF,TGTGCCAGCAATATAGCCGGGACCGCCAACACCGGGGAGCTGTTTTTT
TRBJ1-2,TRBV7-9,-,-,CASSLAPYGYTF,TGTGCCAGCAGCTTAGCGCCATATGGCTACACCTTC
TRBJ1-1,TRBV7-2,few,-,CASLVPTPNTEAFF,TGTGCCAGCCTCGTGCCGACCCCGAACACTGAAGCTTTCTTT
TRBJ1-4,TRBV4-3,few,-,CASSQVKDTPEKLFF,TGCGCCAGCAGCCAAGTCAAAGATACTCCAGAAAAACTGTTTTTT
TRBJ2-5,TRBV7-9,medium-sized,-,CASSLQAGSEETQYF,TGTGCCAGCAGCTTACAGGCTGGGTCAGAAGAGACCCAGTACTTC
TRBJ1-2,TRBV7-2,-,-,CASSLTSGGYTF,TGTGCCAGCAGCCTGACCTCCGGAGGCTACACCTTC
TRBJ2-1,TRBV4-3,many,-,CASSQTGVSYNEQFF,TGCGCCAGCAGCCAGACGGGGGTGTCCTACAATGAGCAGTTCTTC